Shown below are 10 T cell receptor beta chains from a single sample sequenced in a study of OX40 agonist ivuxolimab in advanced cancers. Library construction relied on the immunoSEQ multiplex PCR assay. Drawn from immuneACCESS, this table holds only the in-frame rearrangements with V and J called that TCRdb kept. Clones are partly lost; checked studies trace under half to an unresolved V gene and leave the rest unexplained. The sample yields 50,000 to 65,000 clones; 85% to 95% were counted once. 25% of the sample goes to the ten largest clones. The specimen comprised CD4+ or CD8+ T cells sorted from blood, sampled in a trial of the OX40 agonist ivuxolimab. Receptors were obtained from an adult with an advanced solid tumor such as melanoma, head and neck, liver or kidney cancer.

The rearrangement links TRBV7-8 to TRBJ2-2, with TRBD2 matching 14 bases. The CDR3 has 19 amino acids. The J segment lost 4 bases and the V segment lost 1 base, leaving 8 bases of the junction unmatched. Looked up from germline, CDR1 is SGHVS and CDR2 is FQNEAQ. The chain's CDR3 is CASSLESSGTSGSTGELFF. DNA of the CDR3: TGTGCCAGCAGCTTAGAAAGCTCCGGGACTAGCGGGAGCACCGGGGAGCTGTTTTTT.

This clone was counted a single time. This chain connects TRBV9 to TRBJ1-3; D is uncertain. CDR1 SGDLS and CDR2 YYNGEE come from the germline V gene. The V and J ends lost 4 bases and 0 bases respectively, with 14 bases between them. This CDR3 region has 16 residues. The chain's CDR3 is CASSIGSPSSGNTIYF. CDR3 in DNA: TGTGCCAGCAGCATCGGTTCCCCTAGCTCTGGAAACACCATATATTTT.

This rearrangement joins TRBV5-4 to TRBJ2-1, with 7 bases that match TRBD2. This CDR3 has 15 residues. Germline V CDR1 and CDR2: SGHNT, YYREEE (reference sequence). V gave up 4 bases and J gave up 7 bases; unmatched junction bases: 11. The CDR3 reads CASSSVEGAGNEQFF. In nucleotides, the CDR3 is TGTGCCAGCAGCAGCGTCGAGGGAGCGGGAAATGAGCAGTTCTTC.

The chain uses TRBV6-5 and TRBJ2-7, with D possibly TRBD2 on 5 matching bases. CDR3 length: 11 residues. Trimming cost V 10 bases and J 1 base, with 8 bases left between them. Germline V gene lookup returns CDR1 MNHEY and CDR2 SVGAGI. DNA for the CDR3: TGTGCCACCGGGGATTCCTACGAGCAGTACTTC. It translates to CATGDSYEQYF.

The CDR3 loop is CASSEGPDEQFF. The CDR3 bases are TGTGCCAGCAGTGAAGGGCCGGATGAGCAGTTCTTC. The gene calls are TRBV2 and TRBJ2-1; D uncertain. The V and J ends lost 1 base and 8 bases respectively, with 6 bases between them. This CDR3 is built from 12 residues. In germline, CDR1 is SNHLY, CDR2 FYNNEI.

The chain uses TRBV4-1 and TRBJ2-7; possibly TRBD1 for D (5 bases). This CDR3 region has 15 residues. V was clipped by 1 base and J by 2 bases, with 12 bases between them. CDR1 and CDR2 from the germline V gene are MGHRA and YSYEKL. CDR3 sequence: CASSQVSRAAYEQYF. The CDR3 nucleotides are TGCGCCAGCAGCCAAGTGAGCAGGGCCGCCTACGAGCAGTACTTC.

The genes are TRBV9 and TRBJ2-2; 7 nucleotides align to TRBD2. The CDR3 covers 15 residues. The V segment lost 3 bases and the J segment 2 bases; nucleotides outside the gene matches: 4. The germline V gene has CDR1 SGDLS and CDR2 YYNGEE. The DNA of the CDR3 is TGTGCCAGCAGCGCTAGCGGTGGAAACACCGGGGAGCTGTTTTTT. Protein sequence: CASSASGGNTGELFF.

This rearrangement joins TRBV27 to TRBJ2-7; 8 bases align to TRBD1. This CDR3 contains 15 residues. V lost 5 bases and J lost 3; bases outside the gene matches: 9. The germline V gene has CDR1 MNHEY and CDR2 SMNVEV (reference sequence). Here the CDR3 DNA reads TGTGCCAGCAGTGCCAGGACAGGGTTGGGCTACGAGCAGTACTTC. Translation gives CASSARTGLGYEQYF.

This clone has just one count. The CDR3 DNA follows: TGTGCCAGCAGCTTAGCGTATAGCGGGAGCACAGATACGCAGTATTTT. Translation: CASSLAYSGSTDTQYF. This chain uses TRBV11-2 with TRBJ2-3; 7 nucleotides match TRBD2. CDR1 SGHAT and CDR2 FQNNGV come from the germline V gene. The CDR3 is 16 residues long. J was trimmed by 0 bases and V by 1 base; bases with no gene match: 4.

The chain recombines TRBV19 with TRBJ2-5; D is ambiguous. The J call may not be correct, given that the DNA end is closer to TRBJ2-7. The CDR3 loop spans 15 amino acids. CDR1 is LNHDA, CDR2 SQIVND, per germline (reference sequence). The CDR3 loop reads CASSFGRPSSYEQYF. The CDR3 region has the DNA TGTGCCAGTAGTTTTGGACGGCCGAGCTCCTACGAGCAGTACTTC.